Each of the 26 T cell receptor beta chains below was sequenced from the same sample in a study of cytomegalovirus exposure and HLA in healthy donors. PCR amplification relied on 60 Vbeta primers (plus 13 Jbeta primers). The repertoire was sequenced with immunoSEQ multiplex PCR; TCRdb's copy has only in-frame clones and lacks some. This sample carries under 200,000 clones, about 81% of them seen once, and the ten largest clones take approximately 2.1%. The specimen sequenced was PBMCs. The source of these receptors is a woman between 18 and 29 years old in good health and CMV-seronegative.

In the case of this clone: Relative to the germline gene, one junction end is altered; a read error may explain this. The CDR3 region is CASIKQGSSYGQYF. The CDR3, as DNA: TGTGCCAGCATCAAACAGGGGTCTTCCTACGGGCAGTACTTC. The genes are TRBV6-6 and TRBJ2-7; 7 nucleotides match TRBD1. Germline CDR1 reads MNHNY; CDR2 reads SVGAGI (reference sequence). This CDR3 region has 14 residues.

The CDR3 protein is CASRRDRGTSGKLFF. As DNA, the CDR3 is TGTGCCAGCAGACGTGACAGGGGGACGAGTGGAAAACTGTTTTTT. The chain recombines TRBV28 with TRBJ1-4; the match to TRBD1 covers 9 bases. This CDR3 is 15 amino acids long. Germline V CDR1 and CDR2: MDHEN, SYDVKM. V was pared by 6 bases and J by 10 bases, with 12 bases of the junction left unmatched.

This clone was seen only a few times. The chain has TRBV6-6 and TRBJ1-4, with TRBD1 matching over 7 bases. The CDR3 totals 15 residues. Looked up from germline, CDR1 is MNHNY and CDR2 is SVGAGI (reference sequence). The ends lost 2 bases at V and 7 bases at J; junction bases unmatched: 7. CDR3 nucleotide sequence: TGTGCCAGCAGTTACGCAGACAGGGTGGGTGAAAAACTGTTTTTT. It codes for CASSYADRVGEKLFF.

This clone has just a few counts. The chain recombines TRBV6-5 with TRBJ2-7, with 7 bases that match TRBD2. Germline assignment: CDR1 MNHEY and CDR2 SVGAGI. The CDR3 is 11 amino acids. V lost 11 bases to trimming and J lost 3 bases; unmatched junction nucleotides: 4. The chain's CDR3 is CAPREVYEQYF. In DNA, the CDR3 is TGTGCCCCTCGGGAGGTCTACGAGCAGTACTTC.

The chain combines TRBV5-1 with TRBJ2-7; D is uncertain. Germline assignment: CDR1 SGHRS and CDR2 YFSETQ. The CDR3 has 14 residues. V was cut by 4 bases and J by 0 bases, with 11 bases left in between. The CDR3 protein is CASSVLWSSYEQYF. For the CDR3, the DNA is TGCGCCAGCAGCGTATTATGGAGCTCCTACGAGCAGTACTTC. Using reference TRBV5-1 and TRBJ2-7 for the parts outside the CDR3, the full variable domain is KAGVTQTPRYLIKTRGQQVTLSCSPISGHRSVSWYQQTPGQGLQFLFEYFSETQRNKGNFPGRFSGRQFSNSRSEMNVSTLELGDSALYLCASSVLWSSYEQYFGPGTRLTVT.

In its sample, this clone was seen a few times. The chain combines TRBV11-2 with TRBJ2-7, with no clear D. Germline assignment: CDR1 SGHAT and CDR2 FQNNGV. Trimming pared 1 base from V and 5 bases from J, leaving 12 bases between. CDR3 length equals 14 residues. The CDR3 sequence is CASSLVATVHEQYF. The CDR3 region has the DNA TGTGCCAGCAGCTTAGTCGCAACAGTTCACGAGCAGTACTTC.

This chain joins TRBV19 and TRBJ1-1; D is ambiguous. The germline V and J ends were trimmed by 2 bases and 4 bases, with 14 bases remaining between them. This CDR3 region has 15 residues. Germline values: CDR1 LNHDA, CDR2 SQIVND (reference sequence). CDR3 region: CASSITARRGTEAFF. CDR3 in DNA: TGTGCCAGTAGTATAACCGCTAGGAGAGGCACTGAAGCTTTCTTT.

The genes are TRBV10-3 and TRBJ2-7; 9 bases match TRBD2. Germline V gene data show CDR1 as ENHRY and CDR2 as SYGVKD. CDR3 length: 15 residues. V was pared by 0 bases and J by 6 bases, with 6 bases of the junction left unmatched. CDR3 DNA: TGTGCCATCAGTGAGTCCGGCGGGAGGGCCGCCGAGCAGTACTTC. Translating gives CAISESGGRAAEQYF.

The rearrangement joins TRBV5-5 to TRBJ1-4, with D possibly being TRBD1 (6 bases). This CDR3 region has 14 residues. Germline CDR1 is SGHKS and CDR2 is YYEKEE (reference sequence). Trimming pared 4 bases from V and 8 bases from J, leaving 15 bases between. The CDR3 DNA is TGTGCCAGCAGCCGTCGAGAGGACAGCGAAAAACTGTTTTTT. As protein: CASSRREDSEKLFF.

This clone was counted a few times. Within the sample, other DNA sequences also encode this same CDR3. For the CDR3, the DNA is TGCGCCAGCAGCCCACTTCCCGGGAGCAATCAGCCCCAGCATTTT. Translated, it gives CASSPLPGSNQPQHF. The chain combines TRBV5-1 with TRBJ1-5; D remains unclear. This CDR3 region has 15 residues. Germline V gene data show CDR1 as SGHRS and CDR2 as YFSETQ. The ends were cut back, 4 bases at V and 1 base at J, with 12 bases in the middle.

The genes are TRBV5-1 and TRBJ2-7; D possibly corresponds to TRBD1 (6 bases). CDR1 and CDR2 (germline): SGHRS, YFSETQ. V shed 0 bases and J shed 2 bases, with 9 bases lying between them. The CDR3 loop spans 14 amino acids. CDR3: CASSLARGTYEQYF. The CDR3 region has the DNA TGCGCCAGCAGCTTGGCGAGGGGGACCTACGAGCAGTACTTC.

This clone was counted a few times. The chain joins TRBV6-5 to TRBJ1-2; possible D gene TRBD1, 6 bases. The CDR3 consists of 14 residues. V shed 6 bases and J shed 4 bases, with 15 bases lying between them. Germline V gives CDR1 MNHEY, CDR2 SVGAGI. CDR3 in DNA: TGTGCCAGCAGCGGGGGCGGGGGCGGCTATGGCTACACCTTC. Translated: CASSGGGGGYGYTF.

This clone was observed a few times. The chain couples TRBV29-1 to TRBJ1-5, with D possibly being TRBD1 (5 bases). Germline CDR1 and CDR2: SQVTM and ANQGSEA. The CDR3 has 13 amino acids. Trimming took off 4 bases at V and 3 bases at J, with 10 bases between the two ends. Here the CDR3 DNA reads TGCAGCGTTGTGGGGGGTCCCAATCAGCCCCAGCATTTT. It is translated as CSVVGGPNQPQHF.

This chain links TRBV4-1 with TRBJ2-7; TRBD2 matches at 9 bases. The V gene end was trimmed by 4 bases and the J gene end by 4 bases; junction bases not matched to a gene: 8. The CDR3 runs to 15 residues. Germline V gene data show CDR1 as MGHRA and CDR2 as YSYEKL. CDR3 residues: CASSLPGLAQYEQYF. For the CDR3, the DNA is TGCGCCAGCAGCCTTCCCGGACTAGCGCAATACGAGCAGTACTTC.

The V and J genes are TRBV6-5 and TRBJ1-5; 11 bases map to TRBD1. Losses at the gene ends were 5 bases for V and 3 bases for J; bases not matched to a gene: 3. CDR1 and CDR2 from the germline V gene are MNHEY and SVGAGI. The CDR3 has 15 amino acids. CDR3 residues: CASSPDRGPNQPQHF. The CDR3 DNA follows: TGTGCCAGCAGTCCGGACAGGGGGCCCAATCAGCCCCAGCATTTT.

The chain carries TRBV5-5 and TRBJ1-5, with a possible D match to TRBD1 (5 bases). The ends were cut back, 0 bases at V and 3 bases at J, with 16 bases in the middle. The CDR3 is 17 amino acids. CDR1 and CDR2 from the germline V gene are SGHKS and YYEKEE (reference sequence). For the CDR3, the DNA is TGTGCCAGCAGCTTGGGTCAGGGTTCAGTGGTCAATCAGCCCCAGCATTTT. Encoded protein: CASSLGQGSVVNQPQHF.

The chain has TRBV5-6 and TRBJ2-7, with D unclear. The germline gives CDR1 SGHDT, CDR2 YYEEEE. Trimming stripped 2 bases from V and 3 bases from J, with 9 bases between. This CDR3 is 13 amino acids long. The CDR3 nucleotides are TGTGCCAGCAGCTTCGGCTACTACTACGAGCAGTACTTC. Its translation: CASSFGYYYEQYF.

This clone was observed once. The CDR3 bases are TGTGCCAGCAGCGCACAGGGGTCTGGAAACACCATATATTTT. Encoded protein: CASSAQGSGNTIYF. The V gene is TRBV9, the J gene TRBJ1-3; TRBD1 matches 7 bases. The CDR3 loop spans 14 amino acids. Trimming removed 3 bases from V and 1 base from J; junction bases left unmatched: 1. CDR1 is SGDLS, CDR2 YYNGEE, per germline.

The chain uses TRBV4-2 and TRBJ2-2, with TRBD2 as a possible D gene (5 bases). Germline V gene sequence: CDR1 LGHNA, CDR2 YNFKEQ. V was clipped by 0 bases and J by 1 base, with 9 bases between them. The CDR3 length is 16 residues. This CDR3 is CASSQEASQNTGELFF. CDR3 DNA sequence: TGTGCCAGCAGCCAAGAAGCTAGCCAGAACACCGGGGAGCTGTTTTTT.

The chain is built from TRBV29-1 and TRBJ2-5; 10 nucleotides line up with TRBD2. Trimming removed 5 bases from V and 2 bases from J; junction bases left unmatched: 5. CDR1 SQVTM and CDR2 ANQGSEA come from the germline V gene. The CDR3 sequence is 14 residues long. This chain's CDR3 is CSVPSGGSQETQYF. DNA of the CDR3: TGCAGCGTTCCTAGCGGGGGCTCTCAAGAGACCCAGTACTTC.

The chain's CDR3 is CANGHKGEAFF. The CDR3 DNA reads as TGTGCCAACGGACACAAGGGAGAAGCTTTCTTT. This chain joins TRBV2 and TRBJ1-1; a possible D gene is TRBD1 (5 bases). CDR1 is SNHLY, CDR2 FYNNEI, per germline. Trimming stripped 10 bases from V and 8 bases from J, with 14 bases between. The CDR3 consists of 11 residues.

V is TRBV28 and J is TRBJ2-5, with 13 bases fitting TRBD2. This CDR3 has 18 residues. Unmatched junction bases numbered 13, after V lost 6 bases and J lost 3 bases. CDR1 MDHEN and CDR2 SYDVKM come from the germline V gene. Here the CDR3 reads CASRISTSGRAPKETQYF. Here the CDR3 DNA reads TGTGCCAGCAGAATCTCTACTAGCGGGAGGGCCCCCAAAGAGACCCAGTACTTC.

The chain joins TRBV7-3 to TRBJ1-2, with D uncertain. The CDR3 is 12 residues long. Germline CDR1 SGHTA, CDR2 FQGTGA. V lost 6 bases to trimming and J lost 9 bases, with 14 bases between them. CDR3 sequence (DNA): TGTGCCAGCAGAAAGGACGGAGGTCGCTACACCTTC. This sequence encodes CASRKDGGRYTF.

The chain couples TRBV6-6 to TRBJ1-1, with D tentatively TRBD1 (6 bases). V lost 7 bases and J 0 bases, leaving 12 bases between the germline ends. The germline V gene encodes CDR1 MNHNY and CDR2 SVGAGI (reference sequence). This CDR3 region has 14 residues. The CDR3 protein is CASKQGNMNTEAFF. CDR3 sequence (DNA): TGTGCCAGCAAACAGGGAAACATGAACACTGAAGCTTTCTTT.

The chain couples TRBV19 to TRBJ1-5, with D perhaps matching TRBD1 (6 bases). This CDR3 contains 14 residues. Germline CDR1 is LNHDA and CDR2 is SQIVND (reference sequence). Trimming took off 6 bases at V and 4 bases at J, with 13 bases between the two ends. The CDR3 DNA reads TGTGCCAGTAGGTGGACAGCGGGGAATCAGCCCCAGCATTTT. This sequence encodes CASRWTAGNQPQHF.

The rearrangement joins TRBV6-6 to TRBJ2-7; D unresolved. Germline assignment: CDR1 MNHNY and CDR2 SVGAGI (reference sequence). CDR3 length equals 13 residues. V was cut by 0 bases and J by 9 bases, with 12 bases left in between. Written as DNA, the CDR3 is TGTGCCAGCAGTTACTCCAGCCACCGCGGGCAGTACTTC. The encoded protein is CASSYSSHRGQYF.